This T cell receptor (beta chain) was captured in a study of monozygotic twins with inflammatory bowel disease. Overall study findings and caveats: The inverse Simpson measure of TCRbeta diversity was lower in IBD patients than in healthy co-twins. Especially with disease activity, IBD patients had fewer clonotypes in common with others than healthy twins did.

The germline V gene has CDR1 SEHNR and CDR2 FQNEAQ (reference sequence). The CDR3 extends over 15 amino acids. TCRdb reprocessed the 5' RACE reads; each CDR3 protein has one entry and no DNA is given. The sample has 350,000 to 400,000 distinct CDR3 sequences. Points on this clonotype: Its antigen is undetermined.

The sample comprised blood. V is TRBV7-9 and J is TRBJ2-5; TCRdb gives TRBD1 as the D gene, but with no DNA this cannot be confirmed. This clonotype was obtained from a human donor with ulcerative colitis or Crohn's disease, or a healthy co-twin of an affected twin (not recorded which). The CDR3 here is CASSRGQGMGETQYF. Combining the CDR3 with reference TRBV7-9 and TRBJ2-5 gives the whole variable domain DTGVSQNPRHKITKRGQNVTFRCDPISEHNRLYWYRQTLGQGPEFLTYFQNEAQLEKSRLLSDRFSAERPKGSFSTLEIQRTEQGDSAMYLCASSRGQGMGETQYFGPGTRLLVL.